The next 8 T cell receptor beta chains were all read from a single sample in a study of shared clonotypes between healthy human individuals. Profiling relied on immunoSEQ multiplex PCR, and the TCRdb table lists in-frame clones only, not all of them. The data show over a million clones, about 98.5% seen once. Sample: naive CD4+ T cells sorted from blood. Described subset: CD45RA+ positively selected. The receptors here all came from a man aged 30-40 years in good health.

This chain joins TRBV5-1 and TRBJ2-7; unclear D gene. Trimming removed 3 bases at V and 3 bases at J, with 16 bases between. Germline values: CDR1 SGHRS, CDR2 YFSETQ. The CDR3 loop spans 15 amino acids. The CDR3 nucleotides are TGCGCCAGCAGCTGGCTACAGAGCCCAAACTACGAGCAGTACTTC. Translated, it gives CASSWLQSPNYEQYF.

The chain carries TRBV11-2 and TRBJ2-7; 8 nucleotides match TRBD2. The J segment lost 2 bases and the V segment lost 1 base, leaving 7 bases of the junction unmatched. In germline, CDR1 is SGHAT, CDR2 FQNNGV. The CDR3 runs 16 residues. The CDR3 sequence: CASSLAGGTGPYEQYF. CDR3 DNA sequence: TGTGCCAGCAGCTTAGCGGGGGGGACGGGGCCCTACGAGCAGTACTTC.

A word on this clone: At the DNA level, this CDR3 is encoded by other sequences in the same sample as well. DNA of the CDR3: TGCGCCAGCAGCTTGGGGGCTAATGAAAAACTGTTTTTT. Its translation: CASSLGANEKLFF. The chain combines TRBV5-1 with TRBJ1-4; D call uncertain. The CDR3 length is 13 residues. V lost 0 bases and J lost 3, with 3 bases in between. Germline assignment: CDR1 SGHRS and CDR2 YFSETQ.

The chain is built from TRBV27 and TRBJ1-2, with TRBD1 as a possible D gene (6 bases). The ends were cut back, 11 bases at V and 8 bases at J, with 24 bases in the middle. Looked up from germline, CDR1 is MNHEY and CDR2 is SMNVEV (reference sequence). The CDR3 has 14 residues. CDR3 DNA: TGTGCCTCGTCCGGCGGGGGGGCCTTCTTCGGCTACACCTTC. Protein sequence: CASSGGGAFFGYTF.

This chain uses TRBV5-1 with TRBJ1-3; D gene ambiguous. This CDR3 contains 15 residues. V dropped 3 bases and J dropped 7 bases, with 17 bases sitting between them. The germline V gene has CDR1 SGHRS and CDR2 YFSETQ. CDR3: CASSSRPSLSNTIYF. The CDR3, as DNA: TGCGCCAGCAGCTCGCGACCGAGTCTTAGTAACACCATATATTTT.

Concerning this clone itself: This sample includes further DNA sequences coding for the same CDR3. This chain joins TRBV28 and TRBJ2-7; 9 bases map to TRBD2. Trimming cost V 3 bases and J 4 bases; bases outside gene matches: 4. CDR3 size: 14 residues. Germline V gives CDR1 MDHEN, CDR2 SYDVKM. The CDR3 DNA reads as TGTGCCAGCAGTTTTGGCGGGAGGGCTTACGAGCAGTACTTC. As protein: CASSFGGRAYEQYF.

The genes are TRBV7-2 and TRBJ2-1; D is ambiguous. Germline-derived CDR1 and CDR2 are SGHTA and FQGNSA. The CDR3 has 15 residues. V lost 4 bases and J lost 4, with 14 bases in between. The CDR3 sequence is CASSSGRRRYNEQFF. CDR3 sequence (DNA): TGTGCCAGCAGCTCCGGACGGCGCCGTTACAATGAGCAGTTCTTC.

The genes are TRBV5-1 and TRBJ2-3; no clear D. V was trimmed by 0 bases and J by 2 bases, leaving 19 bases between them. The CDR3 totals 18 residues. Germline assignment: CDR1 SGHRS and CDR2 YFSETQ. CDR3 DNA sequence: TGCGCCAGCAGCTTGGCCATAGGGAAGGGCCACGCCACAGATACGCAGTATTTT. It yields the protein CASSLAIGKGHATDTQYF.